The 21 T cell receptor beta chains reported below all come from one sample, sequenced in a study of T cells in Graves' hyperthyroidism and ophthalmopathy (dated by TCRdb to 2018 to 2020). Library creation used multiplex PCR. These reads were obtained on an Illumina HiSeq 2000. Amplification of TCR beta CDR3 regions was carried out from RNA transcripts. A first-round RT-PCR of the TCR CDR3 used the HTBI primer set with the Qiagen OneStep RT-PCR kit. TCRdb redid the processing of the public reads, applying fastp at Q25 and MiXCR, and retained in-frame beta chains. Each CDR3 protein gets just one entry, which takes the most common genes and DNA from the rows behind it. In all, the sample holds more than 350,000 distinct CDR3 sequences, and roughly 15% of those were seen once. The leading ten clones occupy roughly a fifth of the sample. Sequencing was performed on blood. The receptors stem from a woman between 55 and 75 years old with Graves' ophthalmopathy.

V is TRBV5-5 and J is TRBJ1-5; the match to TRBD1 covers 9 bases. This CDR3 contains 14 residues. J gave up 6 bases and V 2 bases, and 3 bases lay outside the gene matches. The germline CDR1 and CDR2 sequences are SGHKS and YYEKEE (reference sequence). The CDR3 here is CASSLGTGSQPQHF. The DNA of the CDR3 is TGTGCCAGCAGCTTAGGGACAGGGAGTCAGCCCCAGCATTTT.

This clonotype was counted many times. CDR3 region: CASSPRTGDSPLHF. In DNA, the CDR3 is TGTGCCAGCAGTCCGCGGACCGGCGATTCACCCCTCCACTTT. The genes are TRBV2 and TRBJ1-6, with no clear D. Trimming stripped 5 bases from V and 8 bases from J, with 13 bases between. The CDR3 sequence is 14 residues long. Germline CDR1 SNHLY, CDR2 FYNNEI.

A few counts support this clonotype. The genes are TRBV18 and TRBJ1-2, with D possibly matching TRBD1 (6 bases). Trimming removed 5 bases at V and 1 base at J, with 20 bases between. The CDR3 contains 17 residues. Germline V gene lookup returns CDR1 KGHSH and CDR2 LQKENI. CDR3 sequence: CASSTSPNHRVNYGYTF. CDR3 DNA: TGTGCCAGCTCAACATCCCCCAATCACAGGGTTAACTATGGCTACACCTTC.

This clonotype was observed at least ten times. This rearrangement joins TRBV12-3 or TRBV12-4 to TRBJ2-2; a possible D gene is TRBD1 (5 bases). This CDR3 region has 14 residues. Trimming removed 4 bases at V and 5 bases at J, with 11 bases between. CDR3 loop: CASSYRSETGELFF. In DNA form, the CDR3 reads TGTGCCAGCAGTTACAGGAGTGAAACCGGGGAGCTGTTTTTT.

This clonotype was counted at least ten times. This chain joins TRBV20-1 and TRBJ2-1; 8 nucleotides line up with TRBD2. The CDR3 length is 14 residues. Looked up from germline, CDR1 is DFQATT and CDR2 is SNEGSKA (reference sequence). V shed 6 bases, J shed 4 bases, and the junction held 8 bases outside the gene matches. The CDR3 coding sequence is TGCAGTGCCAATCCCGGGACTAGGTACAATGAGCAGTTCTTC. Translation gives CSANPGTRYNEQFF.

The J gene is TRBJ2-4, the V gene TRBV29-1; D is ambiguous. CDR3 length equals 12 residues. Trimming removed 3 bases at V and 7 bases at J, with 10 bases between. Germline-derived CDR1 and CDR2 are SQVTM and ANQGSEA. The CDR3 DNA reads as TGCAGCGTTGACGCGGAGAATAACATTCAGTACTTC. This gives the protein CSVDAENNIQYF.

The chain recombines TRBV24-1 with TRBJ2-2, with 10 bases lining up with TRBD1. CDR1 KGHDR and CDR2 SFDVKD come from the germline V gene. The CDR3 has 17 amino acids. Losses at the gene ends were 7 bases for V and 2 bases for J; bases not matched to a gene: 9. The CDR3 nucleotides read TGTGCCACCAGCCGGGCGGGGACAGGGGCCAACACCGGGGAGCTGTTTTTT. It specifies CATSRAGTGANTGELFF.

The table lists this clonotype with a few counts. The rearrangement uses TRBV29-1 and TRBJ1-2; 12 bases fit TRBD1. From germline, CDR1 is SQVTM and CDR2 ANQGSEA. Trimming took 7 bases from V and 7 from J; bases not matched to a gene: 7. This CDR3 spans 13 amino acids. CDR3 sequence (DNA): TGCAGCGCTGGGACAGGGGGCGTAGGTGGCTACACCTTC. This codes for CSAGTGGVGGYTF.

The chain employs TRBV18 and TRBJ2-4; D perhaps matches TRBD2 (6 bases). The CDR3 has 17 amino acids. The germline CDR1 and CDR2 sequences are KGHSH and LQKENI. V lost 3 bases and J lost 0, with 15 bases in between. Here the CDR3 DNA reads TGTGCCAGCTCACCGGAGGGGATGGCACTAGCCAAAAACATTCAGTACTTC. Residues: CASSPEGMALAKNIQYF.

Notes on this clonotype: This may be a read error, as it is one base from a much larger clone. V and J are TRBV2 and TRBJ2-1; 14 bases align to TRBD2. Looked up from germline, CDR1 is SNHLY and CDR2 is FYNNEI. The CDR3 loop spans 15 amino acids. CDR3 sequence: CASSARLAGGAEQSF. CDR3 bases: TGTGCCAGCAGTGCTCGACTAGCGGGAGGGGCTGAGCAGTCCTTC.

On this clonotype itself: A read error may explain this, as a much larger clone is one base away. The rearrangement joins TRBV12-3 or TRBV12-4 to TRBJ2-5, with a tentative D call TRBD2 (6 bases). CDR3 length: 16 amino acids. V gave up 6 bases and J gave up 2 bases, with 19 bases separating them. The CDR3 nucleotides are TGTGCCAGCAGCCATCGAAATAGCGGAGGGCAAGAGACCCAGTACTTC. This encodes CASSHRNSGGQETQYF.

This clonotype was found a few times. The CDR3 sequence: CASIPSRGAGTEAFF. The CDR3 coding sequence is TGTGCCAGTATCCCTTCCAGGGGAGCGGGCACTGAAGCTTTCTTT. J is TRBJ1-1 and V is TRBV25-1; maybe TRBD1 (6 bases). Between the trimmed V and J ends, which lost 9 bases and 4 bases, there was a span of 21 bases. This CDR3 is built from 15 residues. Germline assignment: CDR1 MGHDK and CDR2 SYGVNS.

This clonotype has at least ten counts. The V call is TRBV4-1, the J call TRBJ2-3; D ambiguous. The CDR3 contains 13 residues. Trimming removed 3 bases from V and 2 bases from J, with 6 bases in between. Germline V gene data show CDR1 as MGHRA and CDR2 as YSYEKL. DNA for the CDR3: TGCGCCAGCAGCCATGAAAACACAGATACGCAGTATTTT. It yields the protein CASSHENTDTQYF.

CDR3 region: CASSYGGARTDTQYF. The CDR3 coding sequence is TGTGCCAGCAGTTACGGGGGGGCGCGCACAGATACGCAGTATTTT. The chain uses TRBV6-2 or TRBV6-3 and TRBJ2-3; TRBD2 might be the D (7 bases). V lost 2 bases to trimming and J lost 1 base, with 10 bases between them. CDR3 length: 15 residues. Germline CDR1 MNHEY, CDR2 SVGEGT.

This clonotype appeared a few times. The genes are TRBV12-5 and TRBJ2-7, with TRBD2 as a possible D gene (7 bases). CDR1 is LGHNT and CDR2 is FRNRAP in the germline V gene. The length of the CDR3 is 15 residues. V was shortened by 5 bases and J by 4 bases, with 18 bases between the two germline ends. The CDR3 loop reads CASGPRGGAGYEQYF. CDR3 nucleotides: TGTGCTAGTGGTCCCCGCGGGGGCGCAGGGTACGAGCAGTACTTC.

This clonotype was seen only a few times. This chain joins TRBV5-4 and TRBJ2-1; a weak D match, TRBD1 (6 bases). This CDR3 region has 14 residues. V lost 4 bases to trimming and J lost 10 bases, with 18 bases between them. Per germline, CDR1 SGHNT and CDR2 YYREEE (reference sequence). Written as DNA, the CDR3 is TGTGCCAGCAGCATTTCAGGGGTGGGGAAGGAGCAGTTCTTC. Residues: CASSISGVGKEQFF. Using reference TRBV5-4 and TRBJ2-1 for the parts outside the CDR3, the full variable domain is ETGVTQSPTHLIKTRGQQVTLRCSSQSGHNTVSWYQQALGQGPQFIFQYYREEENGRGNFPPRFSGLQFPNYSSELNVNALELDDSALYLCASSISGVGKEQFFGPGTRLTVL.

The sample holds many counts of this clonotype. The V call is TRBV28, the J call TRBJ2-5; unclear D gene. From germline, CDR1 is MDHEN and CDR2 SYDVKM. The CDR3 is 11 amino acids. V was pared by 8 bases and J by 7 bases, with 11 bases between. The CDR3 protein is CASGPMGTQYF. Written as DNA, the CDR3 is TGTGCCAGCGGCCCTATGGGGACCCAGTACTTC.

This clonotype was detected many times. The chain combines TRBV7-2 with TRBJ2-1; possible D gene TRBD1, 5 bases. V was trimmed by 2 bases and J by 9 bases, leaving 17 bases between them. Germline lookup yields CDR1 SGHTA and CDR2 FQGNSA. This CDR3 comprises 15 residues. CDR3 DNA sequence: TGTGCCAGCAGCTTAATGACAGCTTCTCAGGCTGAGCAGTTCTTC. This encodes CASSLMTASQAEQFF.

A remark on this clonotype: A much bigger clone sits one base away, suggesting this may be a read error. The rearrangement uses TRBV5-1 and TRBJ2-7; 12 bases map to TRBD2. Per germline, CDR1 SGHRS and CDR2 YFSETQ. The CDR3 runs 16 residues. V was clipped by 4 bases and J by 7 bases; unmatched bases: 12. The CDR3 reads CASSAVTSGSGDEQYF. CDR3 in DNA: TGCGCCAGCAGCGCGGTGACTAGCGGGAGTGGGGATGAGCAGTACTTC.

This clonotype was observed many times. J is TRBJ2-3 and V is TRBV9; the D gene is possibly TRBD1 (5 bases). Trimming removed 1 base at V and 0 bases at J, with 9 bases between. The CDR3 runs to 15 residues. The germline V gene has CDR1 SGDLS and CDR2 YYNGEE. The CDR3 region is CASSVLQESTDTQYF. CDR3 nucleotides: TGTGCCAGCAGCGTACTACAGGAAAGCACAGATACGCAGTATTTT.

The genes are TRBV7-2 and TRBJ2-1, with 13 nucleotides matching TRBD2. Per germline, CDR1 SGHTA and CDR2 FQGNSA. The trim removed 4 bases at V and 9 bases at J, leaving 3 bases unmatched. The CDR3 runs 14 residues. The CDR3 coding sequence is TGTGCCAGCAGCTCCCGGACTAGCGGGAGTGAGCAGTTCTTC. It yields the protein CASSSRTSGSEQFF.